This entry lists 8 T cell receptor beta chains sequenced from one sample in a study of CD8+ T cells in alopecia areata. cDNA reverse transcribed from extracted RNA served as the sequencing template. Profiled with immunoSEQ multiplex PCR; TCRdb holds only in-frame clones, not every one. The data contain fewer than 350,000 clones, about three fifths of them singletons. Regarding treatment: oral pan-JAK inhibitor, 5-10 mg twice daily. Sequenced here: CD4+ T cells sorted from blood, sampled at week 24, from a patient treated with tofacitinib. The receptor source for this set is a human donor with alopecia areata.

This rearrangement joins TRBV30 to TRBJ1-2; D not resolved. V lost 3 bases to trimming and J lost 8 bases, with 16 bases between them. This CDR3 comprises 13 residues. Germline loops: CDR1 GTSNPN, CDR2 SVGIG (reference sequence). The CDR3 nucleotides read TGTGCCTGGAGCAGCGGACGCGAGCGGGGCTACACCTTC. It specifies CAWSSGRERGYTF.

V usage is TRBV5-4 and J usage is TRBJ1-6; D gene uncertain. Trimming pared 10 bases from V and 12 bases from J, leaving 17 bases between. The CDR3 extends over 12 amino acids. The germline CDR1 and CDR2 sequences are SGHNT and YYREEE (reference sequence). The CDR3 sequence is CAYHPPSGPLHF. The DNA for the CDR3 is TGTGCCTACCACCCTCCTAGTGGACCCCTCCACTTT.

With respect to this clone: The same CDR3 can be traced to other DNA sequences in this sample. The CDR3 DNA reads TGTGCCTGGAGTGTACGCGGCACCTACGAGCAGTACTTC. Translation gives CAWSVRGTYEQYF. The rearrangement joins TRBV30 to TRBJ2-7; D uncertain. Trimming shortened V by 0 bases and J by 2 bases, and 8 bases separated the two germline ends. The CDR3 sequence is 13 residues long. Germline V gene data show CDR1 as GTSNPN and CDR2 as SVGIG (reference sequence).

This chain links TRBV6-1 with TRBJ1-5; TRBD1 matches at 7 bases. Germline V gene sequence: CDR1 MNHNS, CDR2 SASEGT. The CDR3 is made up of 15 amino acids. V lost 0 bases, J lost 3 bases, and 2 bases stayed unmatched. This CDR3 is CASSEAGQLNQPQHF. In DNA, the CDR3 is TGTGCCAGCAGTGAAGCGGGACAGCTCAATCAGCCCCAGCATTTT.

The chain has TRBV28 and TRBJ2-3; 8 bases line up with TRBD1. The germline V gene encodes CDR1 MDHEN and CDR2 SYDVKM. The CDR3 sequence is 16 residues long. The V segment lost 6 bases and the J segment 4 bases; nucleotides outside the gene matches: 12. CDR3 in DNA: TGTGCCAGCAGCAACAGTCCGTGGACAGGGCCAGATACGCAGTATTTT. Protein: CASSNSPWTGPDTQYF.

V usage is TRBV30 and J usage is TRBJ2-7; a possible D gene is TRBD2 (6 bases). Deletions cut 0 bases from V and 4 bases from J, with 10 bases between. Germline CDR1 GTSNPN, CDR2 SVGIG (reference sequence). CDR3 length: 13 amino acids. The CDR3 sequence is CAWSVMGGYEQYF. Here the CDR3 DNA reads TGTGCCTGGAGTGTAATGGGGGGATACGAGCAGTACTTC.

The chain combines TRBV4-3 with TRBJ2-1; TRBD1 aligns across 10 bases. The CDR3 length is 16 residues. The ends lost 2 bases at V and 4 bases at J; junction bases unmatched: 5. CDR1 is LGHNA, CDR2 YSLEER, per germline. The CDR3 coding sequence is TGCGCCAGCAGCCAACGGACAGGGGGGCTTTACAATGAGCAGTTCTTC. It is translated as CASSQRTGGLYNEQFF.

On this clone: Other DNA sequences in the sample encode the same CDR3. The chain links TRBV5-1 to TRBJ2-1; the match to TRBD2 covers 8 bases. Trimming cost V 0 bases and J 5 bases; bases outside gene matches: 4. CDR3 length: 15 amino acids. Per the germline V gene, CDR1 is SGHRS and CDR2 is YFSETQ. The CDR3 bases are TGCGCCAGCAGCTTGGGCGCGGGGGGCCACAATGAGCAGTTCTTC. It is translated as CASSLGAGGHNEQFF.